This T cell receptor beta chain was identified in a study of blood T cells in healthy people across ages. Study-wide results and caveats: Among T cells, TCR beta diversity per million cells dropped roughly linearly as age rose. Naive T cell percentage and TCR beta diversity correlated strongly.

This clonotype was counted a few times. Its target is unknown. Sample-barcoded 5' priming and a J-beta primer mix drove a second PCR of roughly 7 to 11 cycles. The template-switch adaptor, which had 12 random nucleotides, put a tag on each cDNA molecule. TCRdb reprocessed the 5' RACE reads via MiXCR and lists one record per CDR3 protein. The table includes 750,000 to 950,000 distinct CDR3 sequences, about 53% detected once. Caucasian, healthy and from Russia, the donors were aged between 6 and 90. CDR3 length: 15 residues. From germline, CDR1 is SNHLY and CDR2 FYNNEI. This TCR was recovered from a man older than 75 in good health. Sequenced material: blood. The chain uses TRBV2 and TRBJ2-5; D remains ambiguous. TRBJ2-7 matches the DNA end more closely, so the J call is doubtful. The CDR3 spells CASSEARNPPAEQYF. CDR3 nucleotide sequence: TGTGCCAGCAGTGAAGCAAGGAACCCCCCGGCCGAGCAGTACTTC.